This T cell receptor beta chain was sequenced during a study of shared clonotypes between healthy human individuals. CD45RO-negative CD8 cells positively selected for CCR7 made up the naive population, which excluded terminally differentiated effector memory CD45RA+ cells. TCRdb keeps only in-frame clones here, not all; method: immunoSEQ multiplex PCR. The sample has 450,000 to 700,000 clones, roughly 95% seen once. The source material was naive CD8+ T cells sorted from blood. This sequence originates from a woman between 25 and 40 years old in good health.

The CDR3 reads CASSPTLWDRVVEQFF. The CDR3 region has the DNA TGTGCCAGCAGCCCAACCTTATGGGACAGGGTTGTTGAGCAGTTCTTC. The gene calls are TRBV7-8 and TRBJ2-1; 9 bases line up with TRBD1. The CDR3 is made up of 16 amino acids. Trimming cost V 5 bases and J 9 bases; bases outside gene matches: 14. Germline V gene data show CDR1 as SGHVS and CDR2 as FQNEAQ.